The next 15 T cell receptor beta chains were all read from a single sample in a study of blood T cell repertoires in COVID-19. Assay: immunoSEQ multiplex PCR; the TCRdb copy retains only in-frame clones and omits some. The table has about 200,000 clones, approximately 86% seen once. The sequenced material came from PBMCs or T cells enriched from blood (not recorded which). Receptor source: a woman in her forties with acute COVID-19.

V and J are TRBV19 and TRBJ2-5, with D maybe TRBD2 (5 bases). This CDR3 contains 15 residues. Germline V gene lookup returns CDR1 LNHDA and CDR2 SQIVND (reference sequence). The germline V and J ends were trimmed by 8 bases and 2 bases, with 18 bases remaining between them. CDR3 residues: CASCQDGLRQETQYF. CDR3 bases: TGTGCCAGTTGCCAAGACGGACTGAGACAAGAGACCCAGTACTTC.

The chain employs TRBV6-5 and TRBJ1-1; the D gene is possibly TRBD1 (5 bases). V was cut by 0 bases and J by 3 bases, with 11 bases left in between. Looked up from germline, CDR1 is MNHEY and CDR2 is SVGAGI. The CDR3 covers 15 residues. The CDR3 DNA reads TGTGCCAGCAGTTACTCGTCTGGGGCCCACACTGAAGCTTTCTTT. Residues: CASSYSSGAHTEAFF.

This chain joins TRBV7-3 and TRBJ2-2; D is perhaps TRBD1 (5 bases). From germline, CDR1 is SGHTA and CDR2 FQGTGA. V was cut by 5 bases and J by 1 base, with 8 bases left in between. The CDR3 contains 14 residues. The CDR3 DNA reads TGTGCCAGCAGCCTCGGACAGAACACCGGGGAGCTGTTTTTT. Its translation is CASSLGQNTGELFF.

On this clone: The junction departs from the called germline gene at one end, perhaps through a read error. The rearrangement joins TRBV6-1 to TRBJ2-7; TRBD1 agrees at 9 bases. The CDR3 is 13 residues long. Germline V gene sequence: CDR1 MNHNS, CDR2 SASEGT. The DNA for the CDR3 is TGTGCCAGCAGGGAAGGGACAGGGAGCGAGCAGTACTTC. Its protein is CASREGTGSEQYF.

The genes are TRBV30 and TRBJ2-5; 7 bases are shared with TRBD2. This CDR3 comprises 15 residues. CDR1 is GTSNPN and CDR2 is SVGIG in the germline V gene (reference sequence). The ends lost 0 bases at V and 4 bases at J; junction bases unmatched: 8. CDR3: CAWSVRGVPGETQYF. CDR3 bases: TGTGCCTGGAGTGTACGGGGGGTCCCAGGAGAGACCCAGTACTTC.

This clone has just one count. The chain links TRBV28 to TRBJ1-1; TRBD1 matches 7 bases. J lost 3 bases, V lost 5 bases, and 15 bases had no gene match. CDR1 is MDHEN, CDR2 SYDVKM, per germline. The CDR3 covers 17 residues. The CDR3 DNA is TGTGCCAGCAGTGTTAGGGGGCGCGCTATCAGATACACTGAAGCTTTCTTT. Its protein is CASSVRGRAIRYTEAFF. Based on the CDR3 plus reference TRBV28 and TRBJ1-1, the full variable domain is DVKVTQSSRYLVKRTGEKVFLECVQDMDHENMFWYRQDPGLGLRLIYFSYDVKMKEKGDIPEGYSVSREKKERFSLILESASTNQTSMYLCASSVRGRAIRYTEAFFGQGTRLTVV.

The chain links TRBV24-1 to TRBJ2-1; 8 bases line up with TRBD1. The length of the CDR3 is 13 residues. The trim removed 9 bases at V and 7 bases at J, leaving 7 bases unmatched. CDR1 and CDR2 from the germline V gene are KGHDR and SFDVKD. The CDR3 sequence: CATGQGARNEQFF. Here the CDR3 DNA reads TGTGCCACCGGTCAGGGGGCGCGTAATGAGCAGTTCTTC.

V and J are TRBV21-1 and TRBJ2-7; TRBD2, as called in the table, went unchecked against the DNA. TRBV21-1 is a known pseudogene. The CDR3 loop spans 13 amino acids. CDR3 nucleotide sequence: TGTGCCAGCAGCCCGGGTGGTGACTACGAGCAGTACTTC. Translating it yields CASSPGGDYEQYF.

The chain has TRBV4-1 and TRBJ2-1, with 10 bases matching TRBD2. The V segment lost 4 bases and the J segment 5 bases; nucleotides outside the gene matches: 14. Germline lookup yields CDR1 MGHRA and CDR2 YSYEKL. This CDR3 has 18 residues. CDR3 nucleotides: TGCGCCAGCAGCCTAGGAAGAATAGCGGGAGGACGTAACAATGAGCAGTTCTTC. It translates to CASSLGRIAGGRNNEQFF.

This clone has only a few counts. This chain connects TRBV7-3 to TRBJ2-5; perhaps TRBD1 as D (5 bases). The CDR3 loop spans 14 amino acids. Germline V gene data show CDR1 as SGHTA and CDR2 as FQGTGA. The V end lost 6 bases, the J end lost 5 bases, and 16 bases lay between the germline ends. DNA for the CDR3: TGTGCCAGCAGTCTAGGGATGGGGCGGGAGACCCAGTACTTC. Encoded protein: CASSLGMGRETQYF.

This clone was seen only a few times. This chain connects TRBV21-1 to TRBJ2-5; the DNA was not used to check the table's D call, TRBD2. TRBV21-1 has pseudogene status. The length of the CDR3 is 18 residues. CDR3 bases: TGTGCCAGCAGCAAAGGCGGGTTTCTAGCGGACGAGACCGAGACCCAGTACTTC. It codes for CASSKGGFLADETETQYF.

The gene calls are TRBV7-9 and TRBJ2-1; 9 bases line up with TRBD2. The CDR3 covers 16 residues. The ends lost 5 bases at V and 9 bases at J; junction bases unmatched: 14. CDR1 and CDR2 from the germline V gene are SEHNR and FQNEAQ (reference sequence). As DNA, the CDR3 is TGTGCCAGCAGCAGGACTAGCGCGGGGGCGGGCACTGAGCAGTTCTTC. It translates to CASSRTSAGAGTEQFF.

This clone was counted a few times. V gene TRBV9 combines with J gene TRBJ2-7; 9 bases fit TRBD1. The trim removed 0 bases at V and 1 base at J, leaving 8 bases unmatched. CDR1 and CDR2 from the germline V gene are SGDLS and YYNGEE. The CDR3 spans 17 residues. The CDR3 region has the DNA TGTGCCAGCAGCGTAGTAGGGGACAGGGCCTCGTCCTACGAGCAGTACTTC. It yields the protein CASSVVGDRASSYEQYF. Using reference TRBV9 and TRBJ2-7 for the parts outside the CDR3, the full variable domain is DSGVTQTPKHLITATGQRVTLRCSPRSGDLSVYWYQQSLDQGLQFLIQYYNGEERAKGNILERFSAQQFPDLHSELNLSSLELGDSALYFCASSVVGDRASSYEQYFGPGTRLTVT.

The chain has TRBV24-1 and TRBJ1-2; D is undetermined. V shed 6 bases and J shed 4 bases, with 8 bases lying between them. This CDR3 comprises 12 residues. Per the germline V gene, CDR1 is KGHDR and CDR2 is SFDVKD. The CDR3 sequence: CATSSGVYGYTF. The CDR3 nucleotides read TGTGCCACCAGTTCGGGAGTCTATGGCTACACCTTC.

The rearrangement uses TRBV4-1 and TRBJ2-7; 7 bases fit TRBD1. Germline assignment: CDR1 MGHRA and CDR2 YSYEKL. J lost 6 bases, V lost 4 bases, and 9 bases had no gene match. The CDR3 extends over 14 amino acids. The CDR3 sequence: CASSPTGYPPEQYF. In DNA form, the CDR3 reads TGCGCCAGCAGCCCGACAGGGTATCCCCCCGAGCAGTACTTC.